Below are 20 T cell receptor beta chains sequenced from a single sample in a study of T cell repertoires in cytomegalovirus infection. Using its own MiXCR run on the reads, TCRdb lists one record per CDR3 protein. The profile shows some 940,000 distinct CDR3 sequences, roughly 31% of them singletons. These receptors' targets are unknown. Here the sequenced sample was cultured CD8+ T cells from PBMCs, taken from culture after CMV antigen stimulation. The receptor source for this set is a human donor in good health (CMV status not recorded). Some clones in this sample may be carry-over from other donors' samples.

This clonotype was seen at least ten times. The J gene is TRBJ1-1, the V gene TRBV7-9, with D perhaps matching TRBD1 (5 bases). Germline V CDR1 and CDR2: SEHNR, FQNEAQ (reference sequence). The CDR3 extends over 19 amino acids. Trimming stripped 0 bases from V and 1 base from J, with 21 bases between. The DNA of the CDR3 is TGTGCCAGCAGCTTAGCGAGGCGTTTATCAGGGCTGGGGAACACTGAAGCTTTCTTT. Protein sequence: CASSLARRLSGLGNTEAFF.

This clonotype has more than one count but fewer than ten. Germline and junction disagree at one end, which may indicate a read error. This chain links TRBV7-7 with TRBJ2-2; 9 bases map to TRBD1. The length of the CDR3 is 17 residues. Germline V CDR1 and CDR2: SSHAT, FNYEAQ (reference sequence). The CDR3 is CASSGTTGGPNTGELFF. DNA of the CDR3: TGTGCTAGCAGCGGTACGACAGGGGGTCCGAACACCGGGGAGCTGTTTTTT.

The chain carries TRBV15 and TRBJ2-2, with D maybe TRBD2 (7 bases). V lost 7 bases, J lost 4 bases, and 13 bases lay in between. There are 14 residues in the CDR3. From germline, CDR1 is LNHNV and CDR2 YYDKDF (reference sequence). CDR3 nucleotide sequence: TGTGCCACCAACAAAGGGGGGGGCACCGGGGAGCTGTTTTTT. Its translation: CATNKGGGTGELFF.

To note about this clonotype: Sequence at one end of the junction differs from germline and may be a read error. This chain links TRBV7-6 with TRBJ2-7; 9 nucleotides agree with TRBD1. The CDR3 is 13 residues long. Germline values: CDR1 SGHVS, CDR2 FNYEAQ. The CDR3 protein is CASSPGTGWEQYF. CDR3 coding DNA: TGTGCTAGCAGCCCAGGGACAGGGTGGGAGCAGTACTTC.

CDR3 bases: TGCGCCAGCAGAGTCGGGACAGGGGTTGTAGAACTGTTTTTT. It is translated as CASRVGTGVVELFF. V is TRBV4-1 and J is TRBJ1-4; TRBD1 matches at 10 bases. CDR1 is MGHRA, CDR2 YSYEKL, per germline. The CDR3 sequence is 14 residues long. With 6 bases clipped from V and 12 bases from J, the junction kept 10 bases outside the gene matches.

The V and J genes are TRBV6-2 or TRBV6-3 and TRBJ2-7, with D possibly matching TRBD2 (6 bases). Germline CDR1 and CDR2: MNHEY and SVGEGT. The length of the CDR3 is 13 residues. V lost 5 bases and J 5 bases, leaving 13 bases between the germline ends. This CDR3 reads CASSRLGIDEQYV. CDR3 DNA: TGTGCCAGCAGTCGACTAGGAATTGACGAGCAGTACGTC.

This clonotype came up a few times. DNA of the CDR3: TGCGCCAGCAGCTTGGGGACAGGGGACGGGAGTCAGCCCCAGCATTTT. Protein product: CASSLGTGDGSQPQHF. The chain recombines TRBV5-1 with TRBJ1-5; 9 bases align to TRBD1. Germline CDR1 reads SGHRS; CDR2 reads YFSETQ. Unmatched junction bases numbered 7, after V lost 0 bases and J lost 6 bases. This CDR3 region has 16 residues.

Turning to this clonotype: A junction boundary mismatches the germline segment, possibly from a read error. The chain employs TRBV7-6 and TRBJ2-3; the match to TRBD1 covers 7 bases. The CDR3 covers 15 residues. Germline CDR1 and CDR2: SGHVS and FNYEAQ. The CDR3 sequence is CASSPTGTATVTQYF. The DNA of the CDR3 is TGTGCCAGCAGCCCCACCGGGACAGCCACAGTTACGCAGTATTTT.

The chain couples TRBV4-1 to TRBJ1-1; the D is unclear. The V end lost 1 base, the J end lost 1 base, and 7 bases lay between the germline ends. This CDR3 is 14 amino acids long. CDR1 and CDR2 from the germline V gene are MGHRA and YSYEKL. The CDR3 region is CASSQVRPNTEAFF. CDR3 in DNA: TGCGCCAGCAGCCAAGTTCGCCCGAACACTGAAGCTTTCTTT.

The table lists this clonotype with many counts. This chain connects TRBV6-6 to TRBJ2-5; no reliable D call. Germline V gene data show CDR1 as MNHNY and CDR2 as SVGAGI (reference sequence). CDR3 length: 12 amino acids. Trimming left V 7 bases short and J 3 bases short, with 9 bases between. The CDR3 is CASTRYKETQYF. As DNA, the CDR3 is TGTGCCAGCACCAGGTATAAAGAGACCCAGTACTTC.

This chain links TRBV20-1 with TRBJ2-1; TRBD2 is a possible D gene (6 bases). Germline CDR1 and CDR2: DFQATT and SNEGSKA (reference sequence). The CDR3 has 16 residues. V was pared by 1 base and J by 2 bases, with 15 bases between. CDR3 amino acids: CSARVMASAAYNEQFF. In DNA, the CDR3 is TGCAGTGCTAGAGTTATGGCTAGCGCGGCCTACAATGAGCAGTTCTTC.

This clonotype was detected only a few times. The chain joins TRBV29-1 to TRBJ1-1, with 9 bases fitting TRBD1. The J segment lost 11 bases and the V segment lost 0 bases, leaving 13 bases of the junction unmatched. This CDR3 comprises 15 residues. From germline, CDR1 is SQVTM and CDR2 ANQGSEA. DNA for the CDR3: TGCAGCGTTGAAGATATTACAGGGGGCTTAATGTCCGCTTTCTTT. This encodes CSVEDITGGLMSAFF.

The chain has TRBV7-9 and TRBJ2-6; D unclear. Trimming cost V 8 bases and J 0 bases, with 14 bases left between them. CDR1 is SEHNR, CDR2 FQNEAQ, per germline (reference sequence). The CDR3 runs 16 residues. The CDR3 DNA reads as TGTGCCAGCTCGAGGAGTTCGACCTCTGGGGCCAACGTCCTGACTTTC. Its translation is CASSRSSTSGANVLTF.

This clonotype came up a few times. This chain connects TRBV19 to TRBJ1-1, with a weak D call TRBD1 (6 bases). The germline gives CDR1 LNHDA, CDR2 SQIVND (reference sequence). V was pared by 9 bases and J by 1 base, with 15 bases between. This CDR3 spans 14 amino acids. This CDR3 reads CARPQGGPNTEAFF. The CDR3 bases are TGTGCCAGGCCACAGGGAGGCCCGAACACTGAAGCTTTCTTT.

The chain has TRBV15 and TRBJ1-3, with D perhaps TRBD1 (6 bases). CDR1 LNHNV and CDR2 YYDKDF come from the germline V gene (reference sequence). The CDR3 spans 15 residues. With 0 bases removed from V and 2 bases from J, the gap between germline ends came to 8 bases. CDR3 in DNA: TGTGCCACCAGCAGAGATAGGGGGACTGGAAACACCATATATTTT. This codes for CATSRDRGTGNTIYF.

The rearrangement links TRBV7-6 to TRBJ2-3; D gene ambiguous. This CDR3 spans 14 amino acids. Trimming cost V 3 bases and J 0 bases, with 7 bases left between them. In germline, CDR1 is SGHVS, CDR2 FNYEAQ. CDR3 loop: CASSLTHSTDTQYF. In DNA form, the CDR3 reads TGTGCCAGCAGCTTGACACATAGCACAGATACGCAGTATTTT.

The chain employs TRBV7-6 and TRBJ2-7; possible D gene TRBD1, 6 bases. Germline assignment: CDR1 SGHVS and CDR2 FNYEAQ. V gave up 1 base and J gave up 0 bases, with 13 bases separating them. This CDR3 is built from 16 residues. CDR3 residues: CASSLGTVRSSYEQYF. CDR3 in DNA: TGTGCCAGCAGCTTAGGGACAGTCAGGAGCTCCTACGAGCAGTACTTC.

The V and J genes are TRBV24-1 and TRBJ2-1, with no clear D. The V end lost 4 bases, the J end lost 8 bases, and 17 bases lay between the germline ends. The germline V gene has CDR1 KGHDR and CDR2 SFDVKD. This CDR3 comprises 15 residues. CDR3 protein: CATSDPKSSSYEQFF. The CDR3 DNA follows: TGTGCCACCAGTGACCCGAAAAGCTCAAGTTATGAGCAGTTCTTC.

The chain joins TRBV7-4 to TRBJ2-7; D perhaps matches TRBD1 (7 bases). Deletions cut 3 bases from V and 2 bases from J, with 8 bases between. Germline assignment: CDR1 SGHVT and CDR2 SQSDAQ. CDR3 length: 13 amino acids. CDR3 region: CASSFRGAYEQYV. CDR3 nucleotide sequence: TGTGCCAGCAGCTTCAGGGGGGCCTACGAGCAGTACGTC.

For the CDR3, the DNA is TGTGCCAGTATGGGCAGGGCTTATGGCTACACCTTC. Protein product: CASMGRAYGYTF. The chain couples TRBV19 to TRBJ1-2; D perhaps matches TRBD1 (5 bases). The CDR3 has 12 residues. Trimming left V 7 bases short and J 5 bases short, with 11 bases between. CDR1 and CDR2 from the germline V gene are LNHDA and SQIVND (reference sequence).